This T cell receptor (beta chain) came from a study of radiation and T cells in renal cell carcinoma. CDR1 and CDR2 from the germline V gene are LNHDA and SQIVND (reference sequence). Trimming took 3 bases from V and 0 from J, leaving 14 bases between them. The length of the CDR3 is 16 residues. Documented time point: blood 2 weeks post-SBRT. The treatment: 15 Gy SBRT to primary tumor, nephrectomy 4 weeks later. Sequenced by immunoSEQ multiplex PCR; TCRdb stores in-frame clones only, minus some. The sample consists of about 150,000 clones, roughly 90% of them appearing once. This chain uses TRBV19 with TRBJ1-2, with a tentative D call TRBD1 (5 bases). Sequencing used blood, obtained from a patient whose treatment included radiotherapy and nephrectomy. The origin of this receptor is a woman between 50 and 59 years old with renal cell carcinoma. The CDR3 loop is CASSIPGAPTNYGYTF. The DNA for the CDR3 is TGTGCCAGTAGTATCCCCGGGGCGCCCACTAACTATGGCTACACCTTC.